The 32 T cell receptor beta chains below were found in one sample sequenced in a study of T cells in Graves' hyperthyroidism and ophthalmopathy. RNA transcripts were the template for amplifying TCR beta CDR3 regions. The HTBI set primed first-round TCR CDR3 RT-PCR. TCRdb re-derived calls from the multiplex PCR reads in MiXCR, one entry per CDR3 protein. Here the sample spans approximately 600,000 distinct CDR3 sequences, less than 25% being singletons. The sample taken for sequencing was blood. The origin of the receptors is a man aged 30 to 39 with Graves' ophthalmopathy.

The chain joins TRBV2 to TRBJ2-3; 10 nucleotides match TRBD1. V shed 5 bases, J shed 4 bases, and the junction held 9 bases outside the gene matches. CDR1 and CDR2 (germline): SNHLY, FYNNEI. The CDR3 is 16 amino acids. For the CDR3, the DNA is TGTGCCAGCAGTTCTCCGGGACAGGGGAAGCCAGATACGCAGTATTTT. Translation: CASSSPGQGKPDTQYF.

In its sample, this clonotype was seen a few times. The chain joins TRBV27 to TRBJ2-1; 11 nucleotides align to TRBD2. The germline gives CDR1 MNHEY, CDR2 SMNVEV (reference sequence). The CDR3 has 17 residues. V lost 5 bases and J lost 4; bases outside the gene matches: 10. In DNA, the CDR3 is TGTGCCAGCAGTCCGATCAAGACTAGCGGGATATACAATGAGCAGTTCTTC. Its protein is CASSPIKTSGIYNEQFF.

This clonotype has only a few counts. The chain employs TRBV6-1 and TRBJ2-3, with unresolved D. Germline CDR1 is MNHNS and CDR2 is SASEGT. The CDR3 is 12 residues long. Trimming removed 6 bases at V and 7 bases at J, with 11 bases between. CDR3 nucleotide sequence: TGTGCCAGCAGCCCTGAGCGAAATACGCAGTATTTT. Amino acid sequence: CASSPERNTQYF.

The chain has TRBV25-1 and TRBJ1-4; D may be TRBD1 (5 bases). The CDR3 has 15 residues. Germline CDR1 MGHDK, CDR2 SYGVNS. Between the trimmed V and J ends, which lost 2 bases and 4 bases, there was a span of 11 bases. The CDR3 nucleotides read TGTGCCAGCAGTGAAAACGGGGGTAATAATGAAAAACTGTTTTTT. This codes for CASSENGGNNEKLFF.

This sequence joins TRBV14 and TRBJ2-1; 10 bases align to TRBD2. Germline-derived CDR1 and CDR2 are SGHDN and FVKESK. Trimming took 1 base from V and 6 from J; bases not matched to a gene: 3. CDR3 length: 15 residues. This CDR3 reads CASSQVAGGPNEQFF. In nucleotides, the CDR3 is TGTGCCAGCAGCCAAGTAGCGGGAGGTCCCAATGAGCAGTTCTTC. Based on the CDR3 plus reference TRBV14 and TRBJ2-1, the full variable domain is EAGVTQFPSHSVIEKGQTVTLRCDPISGHDNLYWYRRVMGKEIKFLLHFVKESKQDESGMPNNRFLAERTGGTYSTLKVQPAELEDSGVYFCASSQVAGGPNEQFFGPGTRLTVL.

In its sample, this clonotype was seen many times. This sequence joins TRBV28 and TRBJ2-1; TRBD2 agrees at 8 bases. Germline CDR1 reads MDHEN; CDR2 reads SYDVKM. V lost 2 bases to trimming and J lost 4 bases; unmatched junction nucleotides: 4. The CDR3 is 15 residues long. The CDR3 protein is CASSLAGGFYNEQFF. The CDR3 bases are TGTGCCAGCAGTTTAGCGGGAGGTTTTTACAATGAGCAGTTCTTC.

The V gene is TRBV28, the J gene TRBJ2-3; TRBD2 aligns across 7 bases. CDR3 size: 13 residues. J lost 2 bases, V lost 7 bases, and 3 bases had no gene match. Germline CDR1 MDHEN, CDR2 SYDVKM. This CDR3 reads CASTGGVTDTQYF. In nucleotides, the CDR3 is TGTGCCAGCACGGGGGGAGTCACAGATACGCAGTATTTT.

This clonotype was seen ten or more times. The chain combines TRBV11-2 with TRBJ2-7; 8 bases agree with TRBD1. The CDR3 extends over 17 amino acids. V dropped 1 base and J dropped 2; count of bases not matched to a gene: 10. Germline values: CDR1 SGHAT, CDR2 FQNNGV. CDR3 sequence reads: CASSLVGVRGPPYEQYF. CDR3 in DNA: TGTGCCAGCAGCTTAGTAGGGGTCAGGGGGCCCCCCTACGAGCAGTACTTC.

This clonotype was counted ten times or more. The chain uses TRBV20-1 and TRBJ2-7; D perhaps matches TRBD1 (5 bases). The CDR3 totals 12 residues. Trimming removed 1 base from V and 5 bases from J, with 9 bases in between. Germline V gene lookup returns CDR1 DFQATT and CDR2 SNEGSKA (reference sequence). The DNA of the CDR3 is TGCAGTGCTAGAGTCAGGGCCCACGAGCAGTACTTC. This sequence encodes CSARVRAHEQYF.

The chain recombines TRBV28 with TRBJ2-5; D gene ambiguous. Germline CDR1 MDHEN, CDR2 SYDVKM. CDR3 length: 13 residues. Trimming took 6 bases from V and 11 from J, leaving 19 bases between them. The CDR3 reads CASSTIVGLPQYF. The CDR3 region has the DNA TGTGCCAGCAGCACCATCGTGGGGTTACCTCAGTACTTC.

This clonotype occurred many times. As DNA, the CDR3 is TGTGCCAGCAGGCCGGGACAGGGACTCTACGAGCAGTACTTC. Protein product: CASRPGQGLYEQYF. The rearrangement joins TRBV28 to TRBJ2-7; 9 bases align to TRBD1. Germline V lookup: CDR1 MDHEN, CDR2 SYDVKM. The CDR3 is 14 amino acids. Trimming took 6 bases from V and 3 from J; bases not matched to a gene: 6. Supplemented by reference TRBV28 and TRBJ2-7, the full variable domain reads DVKVTQSSRYLVKRTGEKVFLECVQDMDHENMFWYRQDPGLGLRLIYFSYDVKMKEKGDIPEGYSVSREKKERFSLILESASTNQTSMYLCASRPGQGLYEQYFGPGTRLTVT.

This clonotype has a count of ten or more. This chain connects TRBV27 to TRBJ2-3; tentative D call: TRBD2 (6 bases). V was trimmed by 3 bases and J by 2 bases, leaving 24 bases between them. The CDR3 is made up of 19 amino acids. Germline CDR1 MNHEY, CDR2 SMNVEV (reference sequence). The CDR3 DNA is TGTGCCAGCAGTTTCTACCGGCGGGTCGGGAGAGTGCCCACAGATACGCAGTATTTT. Encoded protein: CASSFYRRVGRVPTDTQYF.

This clonotype appeared once. V gene TRBV19 combines with J gene TRBJ2-7; 10 bases match TRBD1. V was pared by 4 bases and J by 3 bases, with 9 bases of the junction left unmatched. The V gene's germline CDR1 is LNHDA and CDR2 SQIVND (reference sequence). The CDR3 has 16 residues. Here the CDR3 reads CASSNKPGQGDYEQYF. Here the CDR3 DNA reads TGTGCCAGTAGTAACAAACCTGGACAGGGGGACTACGAGCAGTACTTC.

Here the CDR3 reads CASSSPRHPYEQYF. DNA of the CDR3: TGCGCCAGCAGCTCCCCCCGCCACCCATACGAGCAGTACTTC. The chain links TRBV5-1 to TRBJ2-7, with D unresolved. The germline V and J ends were trimmed by 3 bases and 4 bases, with 14 bases remaining between them. This CDR3 region has 14 residues. Germline CDR1 reads SGHRS; CDR2 reads YFSETQ.

This clonotype was counted a few times. The chain is built from TRBV5-5 and TRBJ2-3, with D possibly TRBD2 on 5 matching bases. Germline V lookup: CDR1 SGHKS, CDR2 YYEKEE (reference sequence). The CDR3 is 16 amino acids. V was cut by 2 bases and J by 2 bases, with 15 bases left in between. The CDR3 region has the DNA TGTGCCAGCAGCTTCGCCCTCCCCGGGAACACAGATACGCAGTATTTT. As protein: CASSFALPGNTDTQYF.

The chain combines TRBV28 with TRBJ1-5, with a weak D call TRBD1 (5 bases). Looked up from germline, CDR1 is MDHEN and CDR2 is SYDVKM. V was cut by 3 bases and J by 5 bases, with 14 bases left in between. The CDR3 spans 15 residues. CDR3 region: CASSFRAEIDQPQHF. In nucleotides, the CDR3 is TGTGCCAGCAGTTTCAGGGCCGAGATTGATCAGCCCCAGCATTTT. Based on the CDR3 plus reference TRBV28 and TRBJ1-5, the full variable domain is DVKVTQSSRYLVKRTGEKVFLECVQDMDHENMFWYRQDPGLGLRLIYFSYDVKMKEKGDIPEGYSVSREKKERFSLILESASTNQTSMYLCASSFRAEIDQPQHFGDGTRLSIL.

The CDR3 loop reads CASKVQGGVLNTEAFF. The CDR3 coding sequence is TGTGCCAGCAAAGTTCAAGGGGGAGTCCTTAACACTGAAGCTTTCTTT. V is TRBV7-9 and J is TRBJ1-1; possible D gene TRBD1, 6 bases. This CDR3 region has 16 residues. The germline gives CDR1 SEHNR, CDR2 FQNEAQ (reference sequence). The V end was cut by 7 bases, the J end by 2 bases, with 20 bases between.

This clonotype turned up a few times. V usage is TRBV27 and J usage is TRBJ2-3; no clear D gene. This CDR3 region has 12 residues. The V end lost 5 bases, the J end lost 4 bases, and 7 bases lay between the germline ends. CDR1 is MNHEY and CDR2 is SMNVEV in the germline V gene (reference sequence). CDR3 DNA: TGTGCCAGCAGTCCAATCCCAGATACGCAGTATTTT. It yields the protein CASSPIPDTQYF.

This clonotype was observed a handful of times. This chain connects TRBV27 to TRBJ1-4; 7 bases line up with TRBD1. The CDR3 extends over 16 amino acids. Germline lookup yields CDR1 MNHEY and CDR2 SMNVEV (reference sequence). V dropped 5 bases and J dropped 0; count of bases not matched to a gene: 6. This CDR3 reads CASSPRDSATNEKLFF. In DNA form, the CDR3 reads TGTGCCAGCAGTCCCCGGGACAGTGCAACTAATGAAAAACTGTTTTTT.

This clonotype was seen a few times. The V call is TRBV5-1, the J call TRBJ2-5; weak D call: TRBD2 (6 bases). Trimming removed 3 bases at V and 4 bases at J, with 10 bases between. This CDR3 has 13 amino acids. Germline CDR1 SGHRS, CDR2 YFSETQ. Here the CDR3 DNA reads TGCGCCAGCAGCTGGGTGGGGGGAGAGACCCAGTACTTC. It translates to CASSWVGGETQYF.

V and J are TRBV9 and TRBJ2-2; D gene uncertain. The germline V gene has CDR1 SGDLS and CDR2 YYNGEE. Trimming took off 4 bases at V and 2 bases at J, with 12 bases between the two ends. This CDR3 has 15 residues. The CDR3 reads CASSPQTENTGELFF. The CDR3 bases are TGTGCCAGCAGCCCCCAAACGGAAAACACCGGGGAGCTGTTTTTT.

This chain links TRBV20-1 with TRBJ2-6, with no clear D. V was shortened by 6 bases and J by 0 bases, with 6 bases between the two germline ends. This CDR3 has 13 residues. CDR1 DFQATT and CDR2 SNEGSKA come from the germline V gene (reference sequence). The CDR3 loop reads CSAALSGANVLTF. CDR3 in DNA: TGCAGTGCGGCACTCTCTGGGGCCAACGTCCTGACTTTC.

The rearrangement joins TRBV20-1 to TRBJ2-5, with TRBD2 matching 8 bases. From germline, CDR1 is DFQATT and CDR2 SNEGSKA (reference sequence). V was pared by 0 bases and J by 3 bases, with 15 bases of the junction left unmatched. This CDR3 has 18 amino acids. CDR3 nucleotides: TGCAGTGCTAGAGATACTTTAACGAGCGGGAGTTTTGAAGAGACCCAGTACTTC. It encodes CSARDTLTSGSFEETQYF.

Remarks on this clonotype: A single base separates this from a much larger clone, so it may be a read error. This CDR3 is CASSQELGARGHTF. CDR3 in DNA: TGCGCCAGCAGCCAAGAGCTGGGAGCAAGAGGCCACACCTTC. This chain uses TRBV4-1 with TRBJ1-2; D not certain. The CDR3 runs 14 residues. Trimming took off 0 bases at V and 12 bases at J, with 17 bases between the two ends. Germline V gene sequence: CDR1 MGHRA, CDR2 YSYEKL.

The genes are TRBV7-8 and TRBJ2-5; no clear D. V was trimmed by 5 bases and J by 12 bases, leaving 13 bases between them. This CDR3 spans 11 amino acids. Germline loops: CDR1 SGHVS, CDR2 FQNEAQ. This CDR3 reads CASSHGLSEYF. As DNA, the CDR3 is TGTGCCAGCAGCCACGGGTTATCCGAGTACTTC.

V usage is TRBV3-1 and J usage is TRBJ2-1, with TRBD2 identical over 9 bases. CDR3 length: 15 amino acids. Germline V gives CDR1 LGHDT, CDR2 YNNKEL (reference sequence). V trimming: 1 base; J trimming: 10 bases; junction bases outside the gene matches: 8. The CDR3 DNA is TGTGCCAGCAGCCAAGGCCCTAGCGGGATGTGGGAGCAGTTCTTC. Amino acids: CASSQGPSGMWEQFF.

The chain carries TRBV29-1 and TRBJ2-3; weak D call: TRBD1 (5 bases). Trimming removed 0 bases at V and 5 bases at J, with 12 bases between. Germline CDR1 is SQVTM and CDR2 is ANQGSEA. The CDR3 length is 14 residues. In DNA, the CDR3 is TGCAGCGTTGAAGATCTCAGGGCAGGAGATACGCAGTATTTT. Residues: CSVEDLRAGDTQYF.

This clonotype occurred many times. The chain couples TRBV10-2 to TRBJ2-7, with 8 bases matching TRBD2. The germline V gene has CDR1 WSHSY and CDR2 SAAADI. V shed 0 bases, J shed 5 bases, and the junction held 6 bases outside the gene matches. The CDR3 is made up of 15 amino acids. CDR3 in amino acids: CASSESPGRAHEQYF. Written as DNA, the CDR3 is TGCGCCAGCAGTGAGTCACCCGGGAGGGCCCACGAGCAGTACTTC.

This clonotype was seen repeatedly, ten times or more. The CDR3 spells CASSQRTESYEQYF. CDR3 DNA: TGTGCCAGCAGCCAAAGGACTGAAAGCTACGAGCAGTACTTC. This rearrangement joins TRBV7-9 to TRBJ2-7; a possible D gene is TRBD2 (5 bases). Germline values: CDR1 SEHNR, CDR2 FQNEAQ (reference sequence). The CDR3 has 14 amino acids. The ends were cut back, 5 bases at V and 3 bases at J, with 14 bases in the middle.

The rearrangement joins TRBV20-1 to TRBJ1-5; D is ambiguous. Trimming pared 0 bases from V and 1 base from J, leaving 4 bases between. CDR3 length: 13 residues. Germline CDR1 is DFQATT and CDR2 is SNEGSKA (reference sequence). The CDR3 region is CSARDHSNQPQHF. CDR3 bases: TGCAGTGCTAGAGATCACAGCAATCAGCCCCAGCATTTT.

This clonotype came up a few times. The genes are TRBV27 and TRBJ2-3; possibly TRBD2 for D (5 bases). The CDR3 is 16 residues long. Per germline, CDR1 MNHEY and CDR2 SMNVEV (reference sequence). The V and J ends lost 4 bases and 0 bases respectively, with 14 bases between them. The CDR3 is CASSSRPPGSTDTQYF. CDR3 DNA: TGTGCCAGCAGTTCCCGCCCTCCGGGGAGCACAGATACGCAGTATTTT.

Comments on this clonotype: A far larger clone is one nucleotide away, so this likely arose from a read error. The chain carries TRBV6-2 or TRBV6-3 and TRBJ2-7, with D unclear. Trimming took off 8 bases at V and 0 bases at J, with 5 bases between the two ends. Looked up from germline, CDR1 is MNHEY and CDR2 is SVGEGT. The CDR3 is 11 amino acids. This CDR3 is CASGFSYEQYF. The CDR3 region has the DNA TGTGCCAGCGGCTTCTCCTACGAGCAGTACTTC.